The rows below give T cell receptor beta chains drawn from one sample of a study of pediatric ulcerative colitis. Sequencing was performed with immunoSEQ multiplex PCR; in TCRdb, only in-frame clones are kept and a portion is missing. Of 40,000 to 60,000 clones detected, 78% appear once; the ten largest clones hold 3% to 4.5%. Sequencing was carried out using gut tissue. These TCRs come from a girl aged 10-17 years with moderate ulcerative colitis. Both conserved end residues are part of each CDR3. The D gene is left open where the match is weak. Not every row has a clone size; where given, it reads once, few, many or a size class.

clone size,V gene,D gene,CDR3 protein
NA,TRBV11-1,TRBD2,CASSWTSAETQYF
NA,TRBV6-5,NA,CASSYSIGPNWELFF
few,TRBV28,NA,CASSLFSQGEWWQPQHF
NA,TRBV19,TRBD2,CASSIPGTSVKNIQYF
NA,TRBV2,TRBD1,CASSEGQGRGEKLFF
NA,TRBV7-2,TRBD2,CASSPSGASYNEQFF
NA,TRBV5-5,NA,CASSLAPPTRTDTQYF
NA,TRBV7-9,NA,CASSQRGGQGGNTIYF
few,TRBV27,NA,CASRTWVSNEQFF
NA,TRBV6-4,NA,CASSDGWGTDTQYF
NA,TRBV6-5,TRBD1,CASSFSGTGNTEAFF
NA,TRBV5-1,NA,CASRRTDTGELFF
once,TRBV28,TRBD2,CASRDALGLNLTDTQYF
NA,TRBV6-6,NA,CASSRGSGGNQPQHF
few,TRBV15,TRBD1,CATSTKQGAYGYTF
NA,TRBV11-2,NA,CASSPRARGEQFF
NA,TRBV29-1,NA,CSVDAGPYEQYF
NA,TRBV18,NA,CASSPVTVQMRYNEQFF
NA,TRBV6-1,TRBD1,CASRTGKNYGYTF
NA,TRBV30,NA,CAWSVLSASTYGYTF
NA,TRBV5-1,NA,CASSPRAGGNTEAFF
NA,TRBV10-2,TRBD1,CASSDNKAGGYGYTF
NA,TRBV7-9,NA,CASSLWAHHSTDTQYF
NA,TRBV30,TRBD1,CAWTPATGPIINEKLFF
NA,TRBV27,NA,CASSFGDGAYEQYF
medium-sized,TRBV7-9,NA,CASSLGVETQYF
NA,TRBV10-2,NA,CASSDMWPSSYNEQFF
once,TRBV12-5,TRBD1,CASGYGQGVRNEQFF